The sequence of this T cell receptor beta chain was determined in a study of OX40 agonist ivuxolimab in advanced cancers. Study-level background: The dose-escalation cohort had hepatocellular carcinoma, melanoma, renal cell or head and neck cancer.

If patients had autoimmune disease history or systemic immunosuppression, they were excluded. TCRdb keeps only in-frame clones here, not all; method: immunoSEQ multiplex PCR. Of 55,000 to 65,000 clones listed, around 92% are singletons. This clone showed up just once. The CDR3 is 12 residues long. Trimming removed 10 bases at V and 0 bases at J, with 9 bases between. Germline values: CDR1 SNHLY, CDR2 FYNNEI. The material sequenced was CD4+ or CD8+ T cells sorted from blood, taken in a trial of the OX40 agonist ivuxolimab. This chain connects TRBV2 to TRBJ1-1; no definite D call. This receptor was obtained from an adult with an advanced solid tumor such as melanoma, head and neck, liver or kidney cancer. The CDR3 DNA reads TGTGCCATGTGGGCTATGAACACTGAAGCTTTCTTT. This encodes CAMWAMNTEAFF. Using reference TRBV2 and TRBJ1-1 for the parts outside the CDR3, the full variable domain is EPEVTQTPSHQVTQMGQEVILRCVPISNHLYFYWYRQILGQKVEFLVSFYNNEISEKSEIFDDQFSVERPDGSNFTLKIRSTKLEDSAMYFCAMWAMNTEAFFGQGTRLTVV.